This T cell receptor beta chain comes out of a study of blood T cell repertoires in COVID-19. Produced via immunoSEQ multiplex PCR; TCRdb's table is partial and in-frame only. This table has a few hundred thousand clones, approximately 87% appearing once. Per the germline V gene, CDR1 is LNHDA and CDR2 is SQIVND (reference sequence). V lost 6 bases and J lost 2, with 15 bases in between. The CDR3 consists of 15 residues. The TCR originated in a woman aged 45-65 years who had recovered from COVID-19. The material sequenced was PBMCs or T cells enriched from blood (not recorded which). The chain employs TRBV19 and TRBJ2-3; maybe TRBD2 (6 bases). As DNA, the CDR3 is TGTGCCAGTAGAGTAACGGGACTTATCACAGATACGCAGTATTTT. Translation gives CASRVTGLITDTQYF.